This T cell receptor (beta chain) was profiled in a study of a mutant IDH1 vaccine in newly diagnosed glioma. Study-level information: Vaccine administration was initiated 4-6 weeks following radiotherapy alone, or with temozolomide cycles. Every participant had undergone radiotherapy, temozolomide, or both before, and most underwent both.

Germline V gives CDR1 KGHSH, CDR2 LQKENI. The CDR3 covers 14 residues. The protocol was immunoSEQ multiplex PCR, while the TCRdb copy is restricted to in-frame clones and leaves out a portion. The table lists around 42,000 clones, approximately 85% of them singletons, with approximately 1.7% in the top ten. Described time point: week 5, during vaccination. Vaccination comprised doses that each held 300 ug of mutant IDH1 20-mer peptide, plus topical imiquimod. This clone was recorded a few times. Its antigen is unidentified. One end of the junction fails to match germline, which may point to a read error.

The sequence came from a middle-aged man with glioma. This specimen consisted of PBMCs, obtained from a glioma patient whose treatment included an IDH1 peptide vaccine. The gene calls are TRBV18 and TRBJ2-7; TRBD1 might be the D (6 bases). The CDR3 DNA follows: TGTGCCAGTTCACCCTATACAGGGACGGCCGAGCAGTACTTC. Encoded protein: CASSPYTGTAEQYF.